The TCR beta chain described here comes from a study of blood T cell repertoires in COVID-19. Whole-study context: There were acute and convalescent COVID-19 samples, and they came from the United States, Italy and Spain. In each case, the material was cDNA or gDNA derived from T cells, B-cell-depleted T cells, or PBMCs.

The CDR3 runs 15 residues. Germline V gene data show CDR1 as MNHEY and CDR2 as SVGAGI. The authors' processing: Reference gene primer amplification yielded estimated nucleated cell counts. Using immunoSEQ multiplex PCR, the repertoire was profiled, and TCRdb retains in-frame clones only, with some absent. Clone size and the V and J calls come from that table; the DNA yielded D and trimming. The sample carries 110,000 to 150,000 clones, around 78% recorded once. This clone was seen a few times. The rearrangement links TRBV6-5 to TRBJ2-7; D is ambiguous. What was sequenced was peripheral blood. The receptor was derived from a woman aged 55-69 years with acute or convalescent COVID-19. The DNA of the CDR3 is TGTGATTACCTACCCTGCACGTCGGGCTCCTACGAGCAGTACTTC. Residues: CDYLPCTSGSYEQYF.